This TCR beta chain emerged from a study of blood T cell repertoires in COVID-19. Study as a whole: Donors in the United States, Italy and Spain gave samples during acute or convalescent COVID-19. T cells, B-cell-depleted T cells, or PBMCs provided the cDNA or gDNA that served as material.

This CDR3 contains 13 residues. The ends lost 5 bases at V and 6 bases at J; junction bases unmatched: 4. Germline V gene lookup returns CDR1 SGHAT and CDR2 FQNNGV. Authors' methods: It was from reference gene primer amplification that nucleated cell counts were estimated. Assay used: immunoSEQ multiplex PCR; TCRdb lists only in-frame clones, some missing. That table is the source of V, J and clone size, and D and trimming were worked out from the DNA. Of under 350,000 clones in the sample, 85% to 90% were seen once. The receptor was derived from a man in his late teens or twenties with active or convalescent COVID-19. The specimen sequenced was peripheral blood. This chain connects TRBV11-2 to TRBJ1-2, with TRBD1 matching 9 bases. CDR3 sequence: CASSPRTGDGYTF. CDR3 DNA sequence: TGTGCCAGCAGCCCAAGGACAGGGGATGGCTACACCTTC.